The 26 T cell receptor beta chains below were found in one sample sequenced in a study of shared clonotypes between healthy human individuals. Naive CD8 cells comprised CD45RO-negative, CCR7-positively selected cells, excluding terminally differentiated effector memory CD45RA+ cells. Repertoires were generated with immunoSEQ multiplex PCR, while TCRdb's copy carries only in-frame clones and drops some. The table has 2 million to 2.5 million clones, about 95% seen once. The sequenced sample consisted of naive CD8+ T cells sorted from blood. The receptor source for this set is a man between 18 and 29 years old in good health.

The chain recombines TRBV5-1 with TRBJ1-2; D unresolved. CDR3 length equals 16 residues. The ends were cut back, 0 bases at V and 8 bases at J, with 20 bases in the middle. In germline, CDR1 is SGHRS, CDR2 YFSETQ. The CDR3 region is CASSLAPLDGASGYTF. Written as DNA, the CDR3 is TGCGCCAGCAGCTTGGCCCCCCTGGACGGAGCCTCGGGCTACACCTTC.

The genes are TRBV30 and TRBJ2-7; 9 bases are a match to TRBD1. The germline V gene encodes CDR1 GTSNPN and CDR2 SVGIG (reference sequence). The length of the CDR3 is 14 residues. The junction had 7 bases not matched to a gene; V was cut back by 4 bases and J by 3 bases. Here the CDR3 reads CAWNTGTGIYEQYF. The CDR3 coding sequence is TGTGCCTGGAATACCGGGACAGGGATCTACGAGCAGTACTTC.

This clone was found once. This CDR3 reads CACSGVQETQYF. Written as DNA, the CDR3 is TGTGCCTGCTCGGGAGTCCAAGAGACCCAGTACTTC. The rearrangement links TRBV7-6 to TRBJ2-5; D might be TRBD2 (6 bases). The ends were cut back, 11 bases at V and 1 base at J, with 11 bases in the middle. Germline V gene data show CDR1 as SGHVS and CDR2 as FNYEAQ. This CDR3 is built from 12 residues. Supplemented by reference TRBV7-6 and TRBJ2-5, the full variable domain reads GAGVSQSPRYKVTKRGQDVALRCDPISGHVSLYWYRQALGQGPEFLTYFNYEAQQDKSGLPNDRFSAERPEGSISTLTIQRTEQRDSAMYRCACSGVQETQYFGPGTRLLVL.

This sequence joins TRBV15 and TRBJ1-3; 11 positions match TRBD1. This CDR3 spans 16 amino acids. J lost 3 bases, V lost 4 bases, and 5 bases had no gene match. Germline CDR1 and CDR2: LNHNV and YYDKDF (reference sequence). The CDR3 loop reads CATSKDRGLFGNTIYF. The DNA for the CDR3 is TGTGCCACCAGCAAGGACAGGGGGCTTTTTGGAAACACCATATATTTT.

The J gene is TRBJ2-7, the V gene TRBV5-1, with D possibly matching TRBD1 (5 bases). V dropped 4 bases and J dropped 0 bases, with 11 bases sitting between them. The germline CDR1 and CDR2 sequences are SGHRS and YFSETQ. The CDR3 is 14 residues long. CDR3 protein: CASSIGVNSYEQYF. In DNA, the CDR3 is TGCGCCAGCAGCATAGGGGTTAACTCCTACGAGCAGTACTTC. Filled out from reference TRBV5-1 and TRBJ2-7, the complete variable domain reads KAGVTQTPRYLIKTRGQQVTLSCSPISGHRSVSWYQQTPGQGLQFLFEYFSETQRNKGNFPGRFSGRQFSNSRSEMNVSTLELGDSALYLCASSIGVNSYEQYFGPGTRLTVT.

This chain connects TRBV27 to TRBJ2-7; D possibly corresponds to TRBD2 (6 bases). CDR1 and CDR2 (germline): MNHEY, SMNVEV (reference sequence). Trimming shortened V by 6 bases and J by 6 bases, and 9 bases separated the two germline ends. The CDR3 consists of 11 residues. The CDR3 DNA reads TGTGCCAGCAGCAAGGGACTCGAGCAGTACTTC. Protein: CASSKGLEQYF.

This clone has only a few counts. This chain connects TRBV7-9 to TRBJ2-7, with 8 bases identical to TRBD1. The CDR3 is 13 amino acids. Looked up from germline, CDR1 is SEHNR and CDR2 is FQNEAQ (reference sequence). Trimming removed 5 bases from V and 6 bases from J; junction bases left unmatched: 6. The CDR3 sequence: CASSPLDRVEQYF. In nucleotides, the CDR3 is TGTGCCAGCAGCCCTCTGGACAGGGTCGAGCAGTACTTC.

Comment on this clone: Different DNA sequences within this sample yield the same CDR3. The chain has TRBV30 and TRBJ1-1; D is undetermined. The V end was cut by 0 bases, the J end by 2 bases, with 7 bases between. Germline-derived CDR1 and CDR2 are GTSNPN and SVGIG (reference sequence). The CDR3 is 13 residues long. The CDR3: CAWSVGVNTEAFF. CDR3 DNA sequence: TGTGCCTGGAGTGTAGGAGTTAACACTGAAGCTTTCTTT.

On this clone: The same CDR3 arises from other DNA sequences in this sample as well. J is TRBJ1-2 and V is TRBV19; D not certain. The CDR3 consists of 13 residues. The germline V gene encodes CDR1 LNHDA and CDR2 SQIVND (reference sequence). V was shortened by 1 base and J by 3 bases, with 6 bases between the two germline ends. The CDR3 DNA follows: TGTGCCAGTAGTATAGGGCAGTACTATGGCTACACCTTC. Translation: CASSIGQYYGYTF.

In this sample, this clone turned up once. An end of the junction differs from the germline gene, which may be a read error. This chain uses TRBV7-7 with TRBJ2-7; either TRBD1 or TRBD2 may fit D (5 bases each). CDR3 length equals 13 residues. Germline V CDR1 and CDR2: SSHAT, FNYEAQ (reference sequence). In DNA, the CDR3 is TGTGCTAGCAGCCGAGGGGTTTCCTACGAGCAGTACTTC. It translates to CASSRGVSYEQYF.

V is TRBV5-1 and J is TRBJ2-2; no firm D call. Trimming pared 1 base from V and 1 base from J, leaving 8 bases between. The germline V gene encodes CDR1 SGHRS and CDR2 YFSETQ. The CDR3 totals 15 residues. The CDR3, as DNA: TGCGCCAGCAGCTTGAACATACTGAACACCGGGGAGCTGTTTTTT. Amino acid sequence: CASSLNILNTGELFF.

The CDR3 sequence: CASSLASGGETQYF. DNA for the CDR3: TGTGCCAGCAGCTTAGCTAGCGGGGGAGAGACCCAGTACTTC. The chain couples TRBV13 to TRBJ2-5, with 10 bases lining up with TRBD2. Unmatched junction bases numbered 0, after V lost 1 base and J lost 4 bases. Germline V gene data show CDR1 as PRHDT and CDR2 as FYEKMQ (reference sequence). The CDR3 has 14 amino acids.

J is TRBJ2-7 and V is TRBV29-1; D ambiguous. CDR1 SQVTM and CDR2 ANQGSEA come from the germline V gene. V lost 5 bases, J lost 2 bases, and 10 bases lay in between. This CDR3 contains 12 residues. CDR3 nucleotides: TGCAGCGTTAGACAAACGCCCTACGAGCAGTACTTC. Its protein product is CSVRQTPYEQYF.

V is TRBV5-6 and J is TRBJ2-1; maybe TRBD2 (5 bases). CDR3 size: 12 residues. Trimming took off 2 bases at V and 11 bases at J, with 11 bases between the two ends. The germline V gene has CDR1 SGHDT and CDR2 YYEEEE. CDR3 in DNA: TGTGCCAGCAGCTTCGGGGTTACTCAGCAGTTCTTC. Translated: CASSFGVTQQFF. The whole variable domain, remainder taken from reference TRBV5-6 and TRBJ2-1, is DAGVTQSPTHLIKTRGQQVTLRCSPKSGHDTVSWYQQALGQGPQFIFQYYEEEERQRGNFPDRFSGHQFPNYSSELNVNALLLGDSALYLCASSFGVTQQFFGPGTRLTVL.

The J gene is TRBJ2-5, the V gene TRBV11-2; perhaps TRBD1 as D (6 bases). This CDR3 region has 17 residues. Trimming shortened V by 5 bases and J by 1 base, and 20 bases separated the two germline ends. CDR1 is SGHAT, CDR2 FQNNGV, per germline. CDR3 region: CASSIISVQGTQETQYF. Written as DNA, the CDR3 is TGTGCCAGCAGCATAATTAGCGTACAGGGTACCCAAGAGACCCAGTACTTC.

This clone was counted only a few times. The chain couples TRBV4-1 to TRBJ1-2; D gene ambiguous. Germline lookup yields CDR1 MGHRA and CDR2 YSYEKL. This CDR3 comprises 15 residues. The V gene lost 2 bases and the J gene lost 5 bases, with 15 bases spanning the gap. Here the CDR3 reads CASSQNVQTAYGYTF. The CDR3 nucleotides are TGCGCCAGCAGCCAAAATGTCCAGACCGCGTATGGCTACACCTTC.

The chain uses TRBV9 and TRBJ1-2, with D maybe TRBD1 (5 bases). Trimming shortened V by 2 bases and J by 2 bases, and 13 bases separated the two germline ends. From germline, CDR1 is SGDLS and CDR2 YYNGEE. The CDR3 length is 15 residues. The CDR3 DNA follows: TGTGCCAGCAGCGTCGGCAAAACAGGAAACTATGGCTACACCTTC. Protein: CASSVGKTGNYGYTF.

The chain carries TRBV27 and TRBJ1-2; 7 nucleotides agree with TRBD1. CDR1 is MNHEY and CDR2 is SMNVEV in the germline V gene (reference sequence). The CDR3 spans 17 residues. With V trimmed by 0 bases and J by 4 bases, 11 bases remained unmatched. The CDR3 sequence: CASSLSYRDSRSYGYTF. CDR3 in DNA: TGTGCCAGCAGTTTATCCTACCGGGACAGCCGAAGCTATGGCTACACCTTC.

The chain employs TRBV7-9 and TRBJ2-7; 10 bases line up with TRBD1. This CDR3 is built from 15 residues. V was clipped by 3 bases and J by 6 bases; unmatched bases: 8. In germline, CDR1 is SEHNR, CDR2 FQNEAQ (reference sequence). CDR3 DNA: TGTGCCAGCAGCTTCAGACAGGGGGCATTGGGCGAGCAGTACTTC. Translated, it gives CASSFRQGALGEQYF.

With regard to this clone: The sample holds other DNA sequences that translate to the same CDR3. The chain links TRBV5-1 to TRBJ2-7; D may be TRBD1 (6 bases). The CDR3 extends over 13 amino acids. Per germline, CDR1 SGHRS and CDR2 YFSETQ. Trimming took 4 bases from V and 3 from J, leaving 11 bases between them. The CDR3 sequence: CASSLGADYEQYF. The CDR3 DNA reads TGCGCCAGCAGCCTGGGGGCAGACTACGAGCAGTACTTC.

The V and J genes are TRBV28 and TRBJ1-1; D remains unclear. The V gene's germline CDR1 is MDHEN and CDR2 SYDVKM. Trimming cost V 6 bases and J 0 bases, with 11 bases left between them. The CDR3 length is 14 residues. CDR3: CASRPDTMNTEAFF. The CDR3 DNA is TGTGCCAGCAGACCAGACACTATGAACACTGAAGCTTTCTTT.

This clone was detected a few times. Other DNA sequences from this sample encode an identical CDR3 as well. V gene TRBV7-9 combines with J gene TRBJ2-1; D is undetermined. Germline V CDR1 and CDR2: SEHNR, FQNEAQ (reference sequence). The CDR3 has 12 residues. Trimming removed 1 base at V and 6 bases at J, with 4 bases between. The CDR3 reads CASSLEGNEQFF. The CDR3, as DNA: TGTGCCAGCAGCTTAGAGGGCAATGAGCAGTTCTTC.

The chain recombines TRBV5-4 with TRBJ2-3; D is unresolved. CDR1 is SGHNT and CDR2 is YYREEE in the germline V gene (reference sequence). The ends were cut back, 4 bases at V and 0 bases at J, with 12 bases in the middle. The CDR3 consists of 15 residues. The CDR3 spells CASSPDVGSTDTQYF. The CDR3 nucleotides read TGTGCCAGCAGCCCCGACGTAGGTAGCACAGATACGCAGTATTTT.

This sequence joins TRBV7-2 and TRBJ2-7, with D uncertain. V lost 5 bases to trimming and J lost 2 bases, with 7 bases between them. Germline V lookup: CDR1 SGHTA, CDR2 FQGNSA. The CDR3 consists of 12 residues. The CDR3 coding sequence is TGTGCCAGCAGCGACTTCGCCTACGAGCAGTACTTC. This translates into CASSDFAYEQYF.

This chain uses TRBV9 with TRBJ2-7, with TRBD2 as a possible D gene (5 bases). There are 12 residues in the CDR3. CDR1 and CDR2 from the germline V gene are SGDLS and YYNGEE. Trimming stripped 3 bases from V and 6 bases from J, with 10 bases between. CDR3 in amino acids: CASSAVGGEQYF. The CDR3 nucleotides are TGTGCCAGCAGCGCGGTCGGAGGCGAGCAGTACTTC.

The chain combines TRBV4-1 with TRBJ2-5; 9 nucleotides match TRBD2. Trimming removed 4 bases from V and 9 bases from J; junction bases left unmatched: 12. The CDR3 is made up of 15 amino acids. Germline assignment: CDR1 MGHRA and CDR2 YSYEKL. CDR3 DNA: TGCGCCAGCAGCCCAGTGGAGGGCGGGAGGGAGCCCCAGTACTTC. Its translation is CASSPVEGGREPQYF.